This T cell receptor beta chain emerged from a study of shared clonotypes between healthy human individuals. For this clone: Other DNA sequences in this specimen translate into the identical CDR3.

Libraries were prepared by immunoSEQ multiplex PCR; TCRdb keeps only in-frame clonotypes and omits some of them. This repertoire shows some 2.1 million clones, 85% to 95% found once; its top ten account for approximately 0.13%. This CDR3 is built from 14 residues. CDR1 is LNHDA and CDR2 is SQIVND in the germline V gene (reference sequence). V lost 3 bases and J 1 base, leaving 10 bases between the germline ends. This clonotype was sampled from a young man in good health. This sequence joins TRBV19 and TRBJ2-7; D is unresolved. Sequencing input: naive CD4+ T cells sorted from blood. Indicated subset: CD45RA+ positively selected. CDR3 coding DNA: TGTGCCAGTAGTATCGGCCAAGGGTCCTACGAGCAGTACTTC. Protein: CASSIGQGSYEQYF.